The 26 T cell receptor beta chains given below trace back to one sample, sequenced in a study of blood T cell repertoires in COVID-19. TCRdb's copy holds only in-frame clones and misses some; the assay was immunoSEQ multiplex PCR. The data show about 80,000 clones, roughly nine tenths seen once. The sample taken for sequencing was peripheral blood. The receptors come from a woman aged 45-60 years in a cohort sampled during active COVID-19.

The gene calls are TRBV28 and TRBJ2-3; TRBD1 matches at 9 bases. The V and J ends lost 1 base and 3 bases, in that order; junction bases with no gene match: 5. CDR3 length: 16 amino acids. Germline V gene data show CDR1 as MDHEN and CDR2 as SYDVKM. The CDR3 DNA sequence: TGTGCCAGCAGTTTATTCCCGGGACAGGGAACAGATACGCAGTATTTT. This translates into CASSLFPGQGTDTQYF.

This rearrangement joins TRBV29-1 to TRBJ2-5; D uncertain. This CDR3 is built from 10 residues. In germline, CDR1 is SQVTM, CDR2 ANQGSEA. V was cut by 4 bases and J by 5 bases, with 5 bases left in between. CDR3 amino acids: CSVAFETQYF. The CDR3, as DNA: TGCAGCGTTGCTTTCGAGACCCAGTACTTC.

This clone was recorded only once. The chain joins TRBV6-5 to TRBJ1-2; TRBD1 might be the D (6 bases). The CDR3 runs to 15 residues. CDR1 MNHEY and CDR2 SVGAGI come from the germline V gene. With 2 bases removed from V and 3 bases from J, the gap between germline ends came to 13 bases. The CDR3 region is CASSYGGAGDYGYTF. DNA for the CDR3: TGTGCCAGCAGTTACGGGGGCGCAGGGGACTATGGCTACACCTTC.

This chain uses TRBV30 with TRBJ2-3; no clear D gene. This CDR3 spans 14 amino acids. The V gene's germline CDR1 is GTSNPN and CDR2 SVGIG (reference sequence). V was pared by 0 bases and J by 14 bases, with 21 bases between. CDR3 DNA sequence: TGTGCCTGGAGTGTAAGATCCCTAGTCAGTGTTCGGTATTTT. Translated: CAWSVRSLVSVRYF.

The rearrangement uses TRBV6-6 and TRBJ2-7; 13 nucleotides line up with TRBD2. Trimming removed 6 bases from V and 5 bases from J; junction bases left unmatched: 7. The CDR3 contains 15 residues. The germline V gene encodes CDR1 MNHNY and CDR2 SVGAGI (reference sequence). The CDR3 DNA reads as TGTGCCAGCAGCCCTGGACTAGCGGGAGACCACGAGCAGTACTTC. Amino acid sequence: CASSPGLAGDHEQYF.

The CDR3 region is CASSSSTEAFF. The CDR3 bases are TGTGCCAGCAGTTCCTCCACTGAAGCTTTCTTT. The chain has TRBV27 and TRBJ1-1, with D uncertain. The V gene lost 4 bases and the J gene lost 4 bases, with 4 bases spanning the gap. This CDR3 comprises 11 residues. Germline-derived CDR1 and CDR2 are MNHEY and SMNVEV (reference sequence).

This clone came up once. The rearrangement joins TRBV18 to TRBJ2-7; possibly TRBD1 for D (6 bases). Germline-derived CDR1 and CDR2 are KGHSH and LQKENI. The CDR3 runs 14 residues. Trimming left V 3 bases short and J 3 bases short, with 12 bases between. CDR3 DNA sequence: TGTGCCAGCTCACCGAGGACAGAGTTCTACGAGCAGTACTTC. Its translation: CASSPRTEFYEQYF.

This clone was observed once. J is TRBJ2-2 and V is TRBV19, with a tentative D call TRBD2 (5 bases). The V and J ends lost 2 bases and 5 bases respectively, with 15 bases between them. This CDR3 is 16 amino acids long. Germline V CDR1 and CDR2: LNHDA, SQIVND (reference sequence). CDR3 DNA: TGTGCCAGTAGTATAAAGAAGGGTGGGAGAACCGGGGAGCTGTTTTTT. This sequence encodes CASSIKKGGRTGELFF.

The V call is TRBV5-1, the J call TRBJ1-2; no reliable D call. In germline, CDR1 is SGHRS, CDR2 YFSETQ. This CDR3 spans 13 amino acids. V was shortened by 7 bases and J by 6 bases, with 16 bases between the two germline ends. The CDR3 nucleotides are TGCGCCAGCCTGCGAGAGCCAAACGATGGCTACACCTTC. Residues: CASLREPNDGYTF.

V is TRBV18 and J is TRBJ2-7; 8 bases fit TRBD1. The CDR3 extends over 16 amino acids. The germline gives CDR1 KGHSH, CDR2 LQKENI. J was trimmed by 1 base and V by 3 bases; bases with no gene match: 8. In DNA, the CDR3 is TGTGCCAGCTCACCCCAGTCCACAGGGGGTTCCTACGAGCAGTACTTC. Its protein is CASSPQSTGGSYEQYF.

The V and J genes are TRBV11-1 and TRBJ2-1, with D maybe TRBD2 (7 bases). The CDR3 is 15 residues long. V lost 7 bases, J lost 3 bases, and 16 bases lay in between. Germline V lookup: CDR1 SGHAT, CDR2 FQDESV (reference sequence). The CDR3 DNA reads TGTGCCAGCATACTGGGCGGGGGCCGCTACAATGAGCAGTTCTTC. The encoded protein is CASILGGGRYNEQFF.

The V call is TRBV18, the J call TRBJ2-7, with D maybe TRBD1 (6 bases). Germline V CDR1 and CDR2: KGHSH, LQKENI. V was cut by 3 bases and J by 3 bases, with 12 bases left in between. CDR3 size: 14 residues. CDR3 protein: CASSPEVRGYEQYF. DNA for the CDR3: TGTGCCAGCTCACCCGAGGTCAGGGGCTACGAGCAGTACTTC.

This clone showed up just a few times. J is TRBJ2-5 and V is TRBV3-1 (or the pseudogene TRBV3-2); 14 bases align to TRBD2. The CDR3 is 17 residues long. J gave up 2 bases and V 4 bases, and 6 bases lay outside the gene matches. Per the germline V gene, CDR1 is LGHDT and CDR2 is YNNKEL (reference sequence). In DNA, the CDR3 is TGTGCCAGCAGCCTATACGGGACTAGCGGGGGACAAGAGACCCAGTACTTC. Translating gives CASSLYGTSGGQETQYF.

Concerning this clone: One junction end does not reproduce the germline sequence, and a read error may be involved. This chain joins TRBV28 and TRBJ2-7; TRBD2 matches 7 bases. The CDR3 sequence is 14 residues long. The germline CDR1 and CDR2 sequences are MDHEN and SYDVKM. The CDR3, as DNA: TGTGCCAGCAGTTTTAGTCCTGCTGGAACTAGCGATAACTTC. Protein sequence: CASSFSPAGTSDNF.

This rearrangement joins TRBV2 to TRBJ1-3; 9 bases are shared with TRBD1. Trimming removed 6 bases from V and 6 bases from J; junction bases left unmatched: 6. This CDR3 has 14 residues. In germline, CDR1 is SNHLY, CDR2 FYNNEI. For the CDR3, the DNA is TGTGCCAGCAGCATCACAGGGGGCTCAAACACCATATATTTT. It encodes CASSITGGSNTIYF.

V usage is TRBV5-4 and J usage is TRBJ2-2, with D uncertain. The V end was cut by 7 bases, the J end by 3 bases, with 13 bases between. CDR1 and CDR2 (germline): SGHNT, YYREEE (reference sequence). The CDR3 runs to 14 residues. The CDR3, as DNA: TGTGCCAGCCGCCCGGGTAGCCACACCGGGGAGCTGTTTTTT. Protein: CASRPGSHTGELFF.

The CDR3 DNA is TGTGCCAGCAGCATCGACAGGGGAAACTATGGCTACACCTTC. Protein: CASSIDRGNYGYTF. V usage is TRBV6-5 and J usage is TRBJ1-2, with 8 positions matching TRBD1. Germline V lookup: CDR1 MNHEY, CDR2 SVGAGI. The J segment lost 2 bases and the V segment lost 6 bases, leaving 5 bases of the junction unmatched. The CDR3 runs 14 residues.

This sequence joins TRBV7-9 and TRBJ2-7; D unclear. With 1 base removed from V and 4 bases from J, the gap between germline ends came to 5 bases. There are 12 residues in the CDR3. Germline loops: CDR1 SEHNR, CDR2 FQNEAQ (reference sequence). The CDR3 DNA sequence: TGTGCCAGCAGCTTAGACTATTACGAGCAGTACTTC. Protein sequence: CASSLDYYEQYF.

V usage is TRBV5-6 and J usage is TRBJ1-4; a weak D match, TRBD1 (5 bases). There are 13 residues in the CDR3. CDR1 and CDR2 from the germline V gene are SGHDT and YYEEEE. Trimming removed 5 bases at V and 13 bases at J, with 18 bases between. The DNA of the CDR3 is TGTGCCAGCAGTTACGGATCCGTGGGGGGACTGTTTTTT. Its translation: CASSYGSVGGLFF.

The chain is built from TRBV10-2 and TRBJ2-5; 14 bases are a match to TRBD2. This CDR3 contains 16 residues. V lost 0 bases, J lost 10 bases, and 7 bases stayed unmatched. CDR1 is WSHSY, CDR2 SAAADI, per germline. The CDR3 sequence is CASSESPGLAGGIQYF. The CDR3 DNA reads as TGCGCCAGCAGTGAGTCCCCCGGACTAGCGGGGGGCATCCAGTACTTC.

This rearrangement joins TRBV19 to TRBJ1-4; 7 bases agree with TRBD1. Germline loops: CDR1 LNHDA, CDR2 SQIVND (reference sequence). This CDR3 has 16 residues. Unmatched junction bases numbered 11, after V lost 5 bases and J lost 5 bases. CDR3: CASSLPGTVKNEKLFF. In DNA, the CDR3 is TGTGCCAGTAGTTTACCCGGGACAGTGAAAAATGAAAAACTGTTTTTT.

The rearrangement links TRBV19 to TRBJ1-5, with D tentatively TRBD1 (5 bases). Looked up from germline, CDR1 is LNHDA and CDR2 is SQIVND (reference sequence). V dropped 5 bases and J dropped 3 bases, with 11 bases sitting between them. The CDR3 spans 14 residues. The CDR3 protein is CASSLGGDNQPQHF. CDR3 nucleotides: TGTGCCAGTAGTCTCGGGGGGGACAATCAGCCCCAGCATTTT.

A remark on this clone: At one end, the junction sequence differs from germline, possibly due to a read error. In nucleotides, the CDR3 is TGTGCTAGCAGCTTGAGCCGGGACAGGGCCAAGCCGAGCACTGAAGCTTTCTTT. It is translated as CASSLSRDRAKPSTEAFF. The chain couples TRBV7-7 to TRBJ1-1; 9 bases line up with TRBD1. This CDR3 comprises 18 residues. Germline V gene lookup returns CDR1 SSHAT and CDR2 FNYEAQ (reference sequence).

This chain joins TRBV21-1 and TRBJ2-1; TRBD1, the table's D call, was not compared with the DNA. TRBV21-1 is reported as a pseudogene. The length of the CDR3 is 18 residues. The CDR3 reads CASSKVWDRPDLYNEQFF. CDR3 DNA: TGTGCCAGCAGCAAAGTATGGGACAGGCCCGACCTTTACAATGAGCAGTTCTTC.

The V and J genes are TRBV7-9 and TRBJ1-1, with D possibly TRBD1 on 5 matching bases. This CDR3 spans 17 amino acids. CDR1 is SEHNR and CDR2 is FQNEAQ in the germline V gene (reference sequence). V was shortened by 5 bases and J by 0 bases, with 19 bases between the two germline ends. CDR3 sequence: CASSPNRGTAVNTEAFF. In nucleotides, the CDR3 is TGTGCCAGCAGCCCGAACCGGGGGACGGCCGTGAACACTGAAGCTTTCTTT. Supplemented by reference TRBV7-9 and TRBJ1-1, the full variable domain reads DTGVSQNPRHKITKRGQNVTFRCDPISEHNRLYWYRQTLGQGPEFLTYFQNEAQLEKSRLLSDRFSAERPKGSFSTLEIQRTEQGDSAMYLCASSPNRGTAVNTEAFFGQGTRLTVV.

CDR3 DNA: TGTGCCAGCAGCCAAGGCAGGGAACTCTACGAGCAGTACTTC. This codes for CASSQGRELYEQYF. The V call is TRBV3-1 (or the pseudogene TRBV3-2), the J call TRBJ2-7, with D tentatively TRBD1 (5 bases). Looked up from germline, CDR1 is LGHDT and CDR2 is YNNKEL (reference sequence). V lost 1 base, J lost 3 bases, and 10 bases lay in between. This CDR3 has 14 residues.